This T cell receptor (beta chain) was sequenced during a study of OX40 agonist ivuxolimab in advanced cancers. Looking at the study overall: Earlier treatment with anti-PD-1, anti-PD-L1 or anti-CTLA-4 was permitted, and 30% to 40% had received some.

Germline V gives CDR1 SQVTM, CDR2 ANQGSEA. V lost 4 bases to trimming and J lost 0 bases, with 7 bases between them. The CDR3 totals 12 residues. Generated by immunoSEQ multiplex PCR, the TCRdb table keeps only in-frame clones and is missing some. The table shows under 150,000 clones, with 80% to 90% occurring only once. The chain is built from TRBV29-1 and TRBJ2-7; the D is unclear. The receptor was isolated from an adult with an advanced solid tumor such as melanoma, head and neck, liver or kidney cancer. The specimen was CD4+ or CD8+ T cells sorted from blood, collected in a trial of the OX40 agonist ivuxolimab. CDR3 in amino acids: CSVGRTSYEQYF. CDR3 nucleotide sequence: TGCAGCGTTGGACGTACCTCCTACGAGCAGTACTTC.